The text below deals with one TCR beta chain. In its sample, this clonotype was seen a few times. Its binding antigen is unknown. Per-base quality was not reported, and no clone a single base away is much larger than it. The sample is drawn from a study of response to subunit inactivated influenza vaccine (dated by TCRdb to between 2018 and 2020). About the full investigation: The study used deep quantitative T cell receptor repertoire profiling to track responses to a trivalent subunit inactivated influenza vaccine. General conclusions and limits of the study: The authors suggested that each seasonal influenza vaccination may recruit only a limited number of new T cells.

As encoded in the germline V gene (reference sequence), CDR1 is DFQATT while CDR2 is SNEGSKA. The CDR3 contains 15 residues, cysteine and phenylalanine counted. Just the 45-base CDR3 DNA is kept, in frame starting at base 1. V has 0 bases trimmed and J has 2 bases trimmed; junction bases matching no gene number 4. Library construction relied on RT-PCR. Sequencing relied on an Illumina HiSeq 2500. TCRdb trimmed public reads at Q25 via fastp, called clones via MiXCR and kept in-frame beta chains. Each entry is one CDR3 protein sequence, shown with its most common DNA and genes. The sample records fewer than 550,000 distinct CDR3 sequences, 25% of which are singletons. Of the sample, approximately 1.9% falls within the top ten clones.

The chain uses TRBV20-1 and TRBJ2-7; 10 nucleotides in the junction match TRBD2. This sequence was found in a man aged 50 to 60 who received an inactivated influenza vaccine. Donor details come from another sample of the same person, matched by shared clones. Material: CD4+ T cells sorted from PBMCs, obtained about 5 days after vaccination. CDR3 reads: CSARDHSGGPYEQYF. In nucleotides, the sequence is TGCAGTGCTAGAGATCATAGCGGGGGGCCCTACGAGCAGTACTTC.